Listed below are T cell receptor beta chains from one sample, sequenced in a study of identical twins. One entry per CDR3 protein results from TCRdb running MiXCR on the 5' RACE reads. Here the sample spans around 1.7 million distinct CDR3 sequences, around a third being singletons. The sample comprised cord blood. The receptor set was obtained from a newborn girl in good health. The CDR3 runs from the conserved cysteine through the conserved F or W. Each record gives: J gene, V gene, clone size, D gene, CDR3 DNA, CDR3 protein. D genes are given only for firm matches. Part of the rows lack a size; the others show once, few, many or a class for expanded clones.

j_call: TRBJ2-3
v_call: TRBV4-1
clone_size: NA
d_call: NA
cdr3_nt: TGCGCCAGCAGCCCTTGGGCGGGGACTAGCACAGATACGCAGTATTTT
cdr3_aa: CASSPWAGTSTDTQYF

j_call: TRBJ2-3
v_call: TRBV28
clone_size: NA
d_call: NA
cdr3_nt: TGTGCCAGCGGTTATGGGGGGATAGGAGGCGATACGCAGTATTTT
cdr3_aa: CASGYGGIGGDTQYF

j_call: TRBJ2-7
v_call: TRBV5-6
clone_size: few
d_call: TRBD1
cdr3_nt: TGTGCCAGCAACCCCCGGGACAGTGGGATCTACGAGCAGTACTTC
cdr3_aa: CASNPRDSGIYEQYF

j_call: TRBJ2-2
v_call: TRBV29-1
clone_size: NA
d_call: TRBD1
cdr3_nt: TGCAGCGCTCAGGGGGCCGGGGAGCTGTTTTTT
cdr3_aa: CSAQGAGELFF

j_call: TRBJ1-1
v_call: TRBV6-1
clone_size: few
d_call: TRBD1
cdr3_nt: TGTGCCAGCAGTCCCCGACAGGGGCAGGGTGAAGCTTTCTTT
cdr3_aa: CASSPRQGQGEAFF

j_call: TRBJ2-3
v_call: TRBV24-1
clone_size: few
d_call: TRBD2
cdr3_nt: TGTGCCACCAGTGGGACTAGCGGGGGGGTCACTGATACGCAGTATTTT
cdr3_aa: CATSGTSGGVTDTQYF

j_call: TRBJ2-3
v_call: TRBV4-1
clone_size: NA
d_call: TRBD2
cdr3_nt: TGCGCCAGCAGCCAAGATTCCAGCGGGGGGGCGACAGATACGCAGTATTTT
cdr3_aa: CASSQDSSGGATDTQYF

j_call: TRBJ1-2
v_call: TRBV7-2
clone_size: NA
d_call: NA
cdr3_nt: TGTGCCAGCAGCTTAGCTCCACATGGCTACACCTTC
cdr3_aa: CASSLAPHGYTF

j_call: TRBJ1-4
v_call: TRBV5-4
clone_size: once
d_call: NA
cdr3_nt: TGTGCCAGCAGCTTGGATGGATTCAGTGAAAAACTGTTTTTT
cdr3_aa: CASSLDGFSEKLFF

j_call: TRBJ1-6
v_call: TRBV27
clone_size: NA
d_call: TRBD1
cdr3_nt: TGTGCCACCCAGGGGGCGTATAATTCACCCCTCCACTTT
cdr3_aa: CATQGAYNSPLHF

j_call: TRBJ2-7
v_call: TRBV20-1
clone_size: NA
d_call: TRBD2
cdr3_nt: TGCAGTGCTAGAGATTTTTGGGCGGGAGGGCCCTACGAGCAGTACTTC
cdr3_aa: CSARDFWAGGPYEQYF

j_call: TRBJ2-7
v_call: TRBV2
clone_size: many
d_call: NA
cdr3_nt: TGTGCCAGCAGCGGACAGTCCTACGAGCAGTACTTC
cdr3_aa: CASSGQSYEQYF

j_call: TRBJ2-3
v_call: TRBV10-3
clone_size: few
d_call: TRBD2
cdr3_nt: TGTGCCATCAGCAAAGGACAGGTTCACCGTCTCTCTAGCGGGAGGGCCCCAGATACGCAGTATTTT
cdr3_aa: CAISKGQVHRLSSGRAPDTQYF

j_call: TRBJ2-5
v_call: TRBV10-3
clone_size: NA
d_call: NA
cdr3_nt: TGTGCCATCAGTGACAGCCGAGAGACCCAGTACTTC
cdr3_aa: CAISDSRETQYF

j_call: TRBJ2-7
v_call: TRBV28
clone_size: few
d_call: NA
cdr3_nt: TGTGCCAGCAGTTTAAGGGCAAACGAGCAGTACTTC
cdr3_aa: CASSLRANEQYF

j_call: TRBJ2-5
v_call: TRBV21-1
clone_size: many
d_call: NA
cdr3_nt: TGTGCCAGCAGCAAAGACAGGGGGCAAGAGACCCAGTACTTC
cdr3_aa: CASSKDRGQETQYF

j_call: TRBJ2-2
v_call: TRBV7-2
clone_size: NA
d_call: NA
cdr3_nt: TGTGCCAGCAGCTTAAGAGTCCCCTTCACCGGGGAGCTGTTTTTT
cdr3_aa: CASSLRVPFTGELFF

j_call: TRBJ2-3
v_call: TRBV4-2
clone_size: NA
d_call: NA
cdr3_nt: TGTGCCAGCAGCCAAGATCGAGGCCTTGAGGGGTATTTT
cdr3_aa: CASSQDRGLEGYF

j_call: TRBJ1-2
v_call: TRBV28
clone_size: few
d_call: TRBD1
cdr3_nt: TGTGCCAGCAGTTTATTGACAGGGGGCATTGTCTATGGCTACACCTTC
cdr3_aa: CASSLLTGGIVYGYTF

j_call: TRBJ2-1
v_call: TRBV7-9
clone_size: few
d_call: NA
cdr3_nt: TGTGCCAGCAGCGCCAGCCTCATTGGGCATGAGCAGTTCTTC
cdr3_aa: CASSASLIGHEQFF

j_call: TRBJ2-7
v_call: TRBV2
clone_size: few
d_call: NA
cdr3_nt: TGTGCCAGCAATTTTGGTGGGGGGCAGTACTTC
cdr3_aa: CASNFGGGQYF

j_call: TRBJ2-6
v_call: TRBV6-5
clone_size: few
d_call: TRBD1
cdr3_nt: TGTGCCAGCAGCCCGCAGGGGGAAGGGGCCAACGTCCTGACTTTC
cdr3_aa: CASSPQGEGANVLTF

j_call: TRBJ1-3
v_call: TRBV2
clone_size: NA
d_call: NA
cdr3_nt: TGTGCCAGCAAGGGGACTACTGGAAACACCATATATTTT
cdr3_aa: CASKGTTGNTIYF

j_call: TRBJ1-1
v_call: TRBV20-1
clone_size: few
d_call: NA
cdr3_nt: TGCAGTGCTAGGGGTAGCCATAACACTGAAGCTTTCTTT
cdr3_aa: CSARGSHNTEAFF

j_call: TRBJ1-1
v_call: TRBV12-5
clone_size: NA
d_call: NA
cdr3_nt: TGTGCTAGTGGCACGGGATTGAACACTGAAGCTTTCTTT
cdr3_aa: CASGTGLNTEAFF

j_call: TRBJ1-1
v_call: TRBV29-1
clone_size: NA
d_call: NA
cdr3_nt: TGCAGCGTGCACAGGCCGAACACTGAAGCTTTCTTT
cdr3_aa: CSVHRPNTEAFF

j_call: TRBJ2-5
v_call: TRBV13
clone_size: NA
d_call: NA
cdr3_nt: TGTGCCAGCAGCTTGCGGACCGAAGGGGAAGAGACCCAGTACTTC
cdr3_aa: CASSLRTEGEETQYF

j_call: TRBJ1-2
v_call: TRBV12-3/TRBV12-4
clone_size: few
d_call: NA
cdr3_nt: TGTGCCAGCACCGAAGGGGTGGCTAACTATGGCTACACCTTC
cdr3_aa: CASTEGVANYGYTF

j_call: TRBJ1-4
v_call: TRBV3-1
clone_size: NA
d_call: NA
cdr3_nt: TGTGCCAGCAGCCAAGGGACGGCCCATAATGAAAAACTGTTTTTT
cdr3_aa: CASSQGTAHNEKLFF

j_call: TRBJ1-6
v_call: TRBV7-2
clone_size: NA
d_call: NA
cdr3_nt: TGTGCCAGCAGCTTAGCGATTAGCTCCTATAATTCACCCCTCCACTTT
cdr3_aa: CASSLAISSYNSPLHF

j_call: TRBJ2-7
v_call: TRBV11-2
clone_size: NA
d_call: NA
cdr3_nt: TGTGCCAGCAGCTTAAGACAGGTCCTCTCCTACGAGCAGTACTTC
cdr3_aa: CASSLRQVLSYEQYF

j_call: TRBJ2-1
v_call: TRBV28
clone_size: NA
d_call: NA
cdr3_nt: TGTGCCAGCAGTCAACTAAAATTCCGGGACCCAAACAATGAGCAGTTCTTC
cdr3_aa: CASSQLKFRDPNNEQFF

j_call: TRBJ2-3
v_call: TRBV12-3/TRBV12-4
clone_size: few
d_call: TRBD2
cdr3_nt: TGTGCCAGCATCACTAGCGGGGATAGCACAGATACGCAGTATTTT
cdr3_aa: CASITSGDSTDTQYF

j_call: TRBJ2-3
v_call: TRBV25-1
clone_size: NA
d_call: NA
cdr3_nt: TGTGCCAGCAGTGAAAGAGGGGGGACTTTTAGCACAGATACGCAGTATTTT
cdr3_aa: CASSERGGTFSTDTQYF

j_call: TRBJ2-3
v_call: TRBV29-1
clone_size: few
d_call: NA
cdr3_nt: TGCAGCGTGGCAACGTTTAGGGGGGTTAGCACAGATACGCAGTATTTT
cdr3_aa: CSVATFRGVSTDTQYF

j_call: TRBJ2-3
v_call: TRBV12-3/TRBV12-4
clone_size: few
d_call: TRBD2
cdr3_nt: TGTGCCAGCAGTCTAGCGGGGTGGCTCACAGATACGCAGTATTTT
cdr3_aa: CASSLAGWLTDTQYF

j_call: TRBJ1-2
v_call: TRBV4-1
clone_size: NA
d_call: TRBD1
cdr3_nt: TGCGCCAGCAGCCATATCCTTAGGGACAGGGCCTATGGCTACACCTTC
cdr3_aa: CASSHILRDRAYGYTF

j_call: TRBJ2-3
v_call: TRBV6-1
clone_size: NA
d_call: TRBD1
cdr3_nt: TGTGCCAGCAGTGGGACAGGGTGGAGGACAGATACGCAGTATTTT
cdr3_aa: CASSGTGWRTDTQYF

j_call: TRBJ2-7
v_call: TRBV6-5
clone_size: NA
d_call: TRBD1
cdr3_nt: TGTGCCAGCAGTTACCCCGGGACAGCAGGATTCTACGAGCAGTACTTC
cdr3_aa: CASSYPGTAGFYEQYF

j_call: TRBJ2-2
v_call: TRBV24-1
clone_size: NA
d_call: TRBD2
cdr3_nt: TGTGCCACCAGTGATTTCGGGGCGGGAGTCAACACCGGGGAGCTGTTTTTT
cdr3_aa: CATSDFGAGVNTGELFF

j_call: TRBJ2-2
v_call: TRBV7-8
clone_size: NA
d_call: TRBD2
cdr3_nt: TGTGCCAGCAGCTTAGGGCTAGCGGTTACGAACACCGGGGAGCTGTTTTTT
cdr3_aa: CASSLGLAVTNTGELFF

j_call: TRBJ1-2
v_call: TRBV5-1
clone_size: few
d_call: NA
cdr3_nt: TGCGCCAGCAGCTTGATGGGGGAGAATGATGGCTACACCTTC
cdr3_aa: CASSLMGENDGYTF

j_call: TRBJ2-4
v_call: TRBV7-9
clone_size: NA
d_call: TRBD2
cdr3_nt: TGTGCCAGCAGCCCCCCGCGACTAGCGGGGTCAGGGGCCAAAAACATTCAGTACTTC
cdr3_aa: CASSPPRLAGSGAKNIQYF

j_call: TRBJ1-1
v_call: TRBV2
clone_size: NA
d_call: TRBD1
cdr3_nt: TGTGCCAGCAGTACCAGCCAGGGGGCGAACACTGAAGCTTTCTTT
cdr3_aa: CASSTSQGANTEAFF

j_call: TRBJ1-5
v_call: TRBV20-1
clone_size: NA
d_call: NA
cdr3_nt: TGCAGTGCTCTACCTAATCAGCCCCAGCATTTT
cdr3_aa: CSALPNQPQHF

j_call: TRBJ2-1
v_call: TRBV6-2/TRBV6-3
clone_size: few
d_call: TRBD2
cdr3_nt: TGTGCCAACAGTTATTTTCTAGCGGGGGGGCCCTTGCAGTTCTTC
cdr3_aa: CANSYFLAGGPLQFF

j_call: TRBJ2-2
v_call: TRBV2
clone_size: NA
d_call: NA
cdr3_nt: TGTGCCAGCAGTTTCGGCTACCACACCGGGGAGCTGTTTTTT
cdr3_aa: CASSFGYHTGELFF

j_call: TRBJ1-1
v_call: TRBV29-1
clone_size: NA
d_call: NA
cdr3_nt: TGCAGCGCCTACAGGTCTACGAACACTGAAGCTTTCTTT
cdr3_aa: CSAYRSTNTEAFF

j_call: TRBJ2-5
v_call: TRBV20-1
clone_size: NA
d_call: NA
cdr3_nt: TGCAGTGCTAAGGAGAGTTCAGAGACCCAGTACTTC
cdr3_aa: CSAKESSETQYF